The source of this T cell receptor (beta chain) is a study of T cell responses to AZD1222 COVID-19 vaccine (dated by TCRdb to the early 2020s). For the study in its entirety: AZD1222 recipients given second doses at about 4 weeks or at about 12 weeks were pooled, since spike-specific TCR depth and breadth were not found to differ between the two schedules. TCR sequencing covered 233 trial participants: 200 to 210 given two doses of AZD1222 and 26 given two doses of MenACWY control vaccine. Trial participants were enrolled by age into subgroups of 18-55, 56-69 and 70-plus years, and 148, 28 and 57 TCR-sequenced participants, respectively, were included in these subgroups.

As to this clone: Its recognized antigen is unknown. No base quality information exists; no much larger clone differs at one position.

The CDR3 regions of human TCRbeta chains were analyzed by immunosequencing. The published analysis was carried out like this. Repertoire TCRs were checked for matches against a reference library of SARS-CoV-2-specific TCRs that had been generated using the MIRA antigen-specificity platform. Breadth meant the fraction of unique TCRs that were SARS-CoV-2-associated, whereas depth meant the fraction of total T cells that were SARS-CoV-2-associated. Using the MIRA data, each spike-specific TCR was assigned both to the spike region to which the TCR was reactive and to a CD4 or CD8 class. Log10-transformed breadth and depth values were compared by one-way ANOVA with Sidak's multiple comparisons tests. TCRdb retrieved this table from immuneACCESS and kept in-frame rearrangements only. Not all clones are present; in checked studies, unresolved V genes account for under half, and no reason is known for the remainder. V, J and clone size are those of that table, while D and trimming were read from the DNA. Counted in this sample were some 110,000 clones; roughly 90% of them appeared once. Together, the top ten hold roughly 4.5% of the sample.

The sample's time point label, decoded: baseline before first vaccination. Vaccinee samples were obtained from the UK trials COV001 and COV002, which included a single-blind randomized controlled phase 2/3 trial of AZD1222 (ChAdOx1 nCoV-19) in healthy adults. Trial participant PBMC samples were collected at day 0 and day 28 after the second dose for TCRbeta chain sequencing. The investigation overall reported the following: Reportedly, almost half of the unique spike-specific TCRs recognized epitopes lying outside the regions that are mutated in the B.1.351 and B.1.1.7 variants. Participants were mostly white British, with more females than males. The authors suggested clonal diversity may have been underestimated. The whole spike protein was spanned by vaccine-associated CD4 TCRs, and dominant responses were seen in regions 160-218 and 743-854. After two AZD1222 doses, both the breadth and the depth of spike-specific TCRs were significantly higher than at day 0 and than in MenACWY recipients. Only five to seven AZD1222 recipients were SARS-CoV-2 seropositive at baseline, limiting conclusions about previously exposed vaccinees. The 56-69-year group was small, and its depth increase did not reach significance, likely because of low power. Because no day 14 peak-response samples were available, repertoires were characterized only after the peak T cell response.

V is reduced by 3 bases and J by 1 base, leaving a spacing of 6 bases between them. The germline V gene yields SGHVS for CDR1 and FQNEAQ for CDR2. There are 14 amino acids in the CDR3, from cysteine to phenylalanine inclusive. Only CDR3 DNA remains: 42 bases, in frame from the first base. The sequence came from an adult in good health. In this chain, TRBV7-8 is recombined with TRBJ2-2; the D gene is unclear. The material sequenced was peripheral blood, taken on day 0 of AZD1222 vaccination. The CDR3 amino acid sequence is: CASSLLGNTGELFF. The DNA is as follows: TGTGCCAGCAGCTTGCTAGGGAACACCGGGGAGCTGTTTTTT.